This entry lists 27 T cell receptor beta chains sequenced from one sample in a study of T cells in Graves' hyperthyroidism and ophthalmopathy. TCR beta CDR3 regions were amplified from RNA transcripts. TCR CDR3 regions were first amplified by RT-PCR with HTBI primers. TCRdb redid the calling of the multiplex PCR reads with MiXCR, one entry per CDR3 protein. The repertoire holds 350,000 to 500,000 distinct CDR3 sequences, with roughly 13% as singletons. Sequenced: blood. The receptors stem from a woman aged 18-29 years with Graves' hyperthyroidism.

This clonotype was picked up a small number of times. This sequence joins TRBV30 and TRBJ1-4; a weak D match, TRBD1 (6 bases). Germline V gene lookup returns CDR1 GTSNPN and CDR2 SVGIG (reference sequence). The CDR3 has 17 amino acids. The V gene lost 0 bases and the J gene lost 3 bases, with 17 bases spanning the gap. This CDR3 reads CAWSVGQGIPANEKLFF. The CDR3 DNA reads TGTGCCTGGAGTGTGGGGCAGGGGATACCGGCTAATGAAAAACTGTTTTTT. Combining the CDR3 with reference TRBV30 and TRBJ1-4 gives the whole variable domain SQTIHQWPATLVQPVGSPLSLECTVEGTSNPNLYWYRQAAGRGLQLLFYSVGIGQISSEVPQNLSASRPQDRQFILSSKKLLLSDSGFYLCAWSVGQGIPANEKLFFGSGTQLSVL.

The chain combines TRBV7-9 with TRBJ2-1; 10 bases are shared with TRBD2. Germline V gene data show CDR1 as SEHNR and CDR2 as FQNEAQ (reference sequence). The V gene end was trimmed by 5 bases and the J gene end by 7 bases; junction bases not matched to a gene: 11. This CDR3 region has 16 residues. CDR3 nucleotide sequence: TGTGCCAGCAGCCGACCTTTAAGCGGGAGGGGGAATGAGCAGTTCTTC. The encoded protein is CASSRPLSGRGNEQFF.

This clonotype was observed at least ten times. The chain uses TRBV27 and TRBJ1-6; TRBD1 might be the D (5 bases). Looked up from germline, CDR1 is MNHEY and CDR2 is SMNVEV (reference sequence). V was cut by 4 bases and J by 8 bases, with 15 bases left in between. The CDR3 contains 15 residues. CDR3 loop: CASSSDNLPYSPLHF. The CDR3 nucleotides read TGTGCCAGCAGTTCGGACAACCTCCCCTATTCACCCCTCCACTTT.

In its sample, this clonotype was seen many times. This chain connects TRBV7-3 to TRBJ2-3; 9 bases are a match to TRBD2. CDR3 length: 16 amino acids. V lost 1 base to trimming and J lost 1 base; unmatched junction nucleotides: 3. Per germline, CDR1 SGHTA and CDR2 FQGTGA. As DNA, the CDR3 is TGTGCCAGCAGCTTAATTGCGGGAGGGGGCACAGATACGCAGTATTTT. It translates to CASSLIAGGGTDTQYF.

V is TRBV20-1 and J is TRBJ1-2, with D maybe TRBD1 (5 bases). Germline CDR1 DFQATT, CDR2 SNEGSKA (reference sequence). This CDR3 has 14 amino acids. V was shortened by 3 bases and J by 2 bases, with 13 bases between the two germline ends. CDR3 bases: TGCAGTGCTAGGTGGGACGGAGTGAACTATGGCTACACCTTC. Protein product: CSARWDGVNYGYTF.

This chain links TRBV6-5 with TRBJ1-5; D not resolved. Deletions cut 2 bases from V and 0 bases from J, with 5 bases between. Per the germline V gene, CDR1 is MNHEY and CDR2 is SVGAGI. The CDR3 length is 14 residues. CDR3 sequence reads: CASSYSYSNQPQHF. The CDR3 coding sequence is TGTGCCAGCAGTTACAGTTATAGCAATCAGCCCCAGCATTTT.

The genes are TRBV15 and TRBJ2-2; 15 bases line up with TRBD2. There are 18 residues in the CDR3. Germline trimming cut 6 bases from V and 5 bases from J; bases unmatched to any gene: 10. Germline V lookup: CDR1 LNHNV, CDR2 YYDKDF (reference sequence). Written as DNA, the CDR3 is TGTGCCACCAGTACGAAACCGGGACTAGCGGGAGGTACCGGGGAGCTGTTTTTT. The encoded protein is CATSTKPGLAGGTGELFF.

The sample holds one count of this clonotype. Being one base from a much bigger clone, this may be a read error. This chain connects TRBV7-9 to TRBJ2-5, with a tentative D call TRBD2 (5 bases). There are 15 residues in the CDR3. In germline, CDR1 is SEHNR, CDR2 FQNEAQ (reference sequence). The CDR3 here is CVSSPSWAGFETQYF. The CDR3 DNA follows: TGTGTCAGCAGCCCTTCATGGGCGGGTTTCGAGACCCAGTACTTC.

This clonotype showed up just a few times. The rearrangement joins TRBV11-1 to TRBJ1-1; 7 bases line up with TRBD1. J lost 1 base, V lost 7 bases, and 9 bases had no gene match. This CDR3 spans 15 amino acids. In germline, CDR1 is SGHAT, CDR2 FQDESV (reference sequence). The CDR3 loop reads CASTIDRAENTEAFF. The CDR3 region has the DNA TGTGCCAGCACCATCGACAGGGCCGAGAACACTGAAGCTTTCTTT.

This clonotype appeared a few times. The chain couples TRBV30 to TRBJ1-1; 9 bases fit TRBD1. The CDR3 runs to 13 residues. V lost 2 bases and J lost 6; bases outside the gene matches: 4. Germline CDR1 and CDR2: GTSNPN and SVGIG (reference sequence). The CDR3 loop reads CAWSRQGGSEAFF. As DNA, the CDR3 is TGTGCCTGGAGTAGACAGGGGGGTTCTGAAGCTTTCTTT.

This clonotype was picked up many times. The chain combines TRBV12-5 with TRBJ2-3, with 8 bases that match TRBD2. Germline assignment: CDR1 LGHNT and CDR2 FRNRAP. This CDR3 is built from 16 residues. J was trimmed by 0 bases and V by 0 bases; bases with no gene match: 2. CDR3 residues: CASGLVASGSTDTQYF. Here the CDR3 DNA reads TGTGCTAGTGGTTTGGTAGCTAGCGGGAGCACAGATACGCAGTATTTT.

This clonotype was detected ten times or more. CDR3 sequence: CASSQDLTASYEQYF. The CDR3 DNA reads TGCGCCAGCAGCCAAGATCTGACAGCTTCCTACGAGCAGTACTTC. V gene TRBV4-1 combines with J gene TRBJ2-7; possible D gene TRBD1, 5 bases. Trimming shortened V by 0 bases and J by 1 base, and 10 bases separated the two germline ends. The germline V gene encodes CDR1 MGHRA and CDR2 YSYEKL. The length of the CDR3 is 15 residues.

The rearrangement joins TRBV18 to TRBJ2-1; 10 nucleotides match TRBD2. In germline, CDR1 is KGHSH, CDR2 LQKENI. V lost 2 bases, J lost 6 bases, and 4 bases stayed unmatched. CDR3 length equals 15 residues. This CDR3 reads CASSPGLAVGNEQFF. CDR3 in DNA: TGTGCCAGCTCACCAGGACTAGCGGTTGGCAATGAGCAGTTCTTC.

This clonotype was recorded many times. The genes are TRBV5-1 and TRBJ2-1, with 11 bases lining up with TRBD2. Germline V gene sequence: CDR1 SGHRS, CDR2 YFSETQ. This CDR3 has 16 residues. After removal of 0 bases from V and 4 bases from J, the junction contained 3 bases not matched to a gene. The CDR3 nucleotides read TGCGCCAGCAGCTTGGCCTCTAGCGGGGGGTACAATGAGCAGTTCTTC. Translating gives CASSLASSGGYNEQFF.

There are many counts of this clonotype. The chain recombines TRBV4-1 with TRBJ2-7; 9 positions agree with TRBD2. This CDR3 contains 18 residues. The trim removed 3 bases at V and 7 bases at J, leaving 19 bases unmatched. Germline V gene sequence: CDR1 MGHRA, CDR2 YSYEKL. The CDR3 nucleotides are TGCGCCAGCAGCCAGGGTCCCAATAGCGGGGGAAGCTACTGGGAGCAGTACTTC. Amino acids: CASSQGPNSGGSYWEQYF.

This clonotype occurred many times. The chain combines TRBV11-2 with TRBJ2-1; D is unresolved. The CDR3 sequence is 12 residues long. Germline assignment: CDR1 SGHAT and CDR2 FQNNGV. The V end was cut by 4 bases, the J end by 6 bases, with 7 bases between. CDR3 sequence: CASSSQFNEQFF. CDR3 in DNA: TGTGCCAGCAGCTCACAGTTCAATGAGCAGTTCTTC.

The CDR3, as DNA: TGTGCCAGCACGTTTGGCCGCGGATATCAGCCCCAGCATTTT. Translation: CASTFGRGYQPQHF. The chain employs TRBV2 and TRBJ1-5; no firm D call. This CDR3 is built from 14 residues. Germline CDR1 SNHLY, CDR2 FYNNEI. The V end was cut by 7 bases, the J end by 5 bases, with 15 bases between.

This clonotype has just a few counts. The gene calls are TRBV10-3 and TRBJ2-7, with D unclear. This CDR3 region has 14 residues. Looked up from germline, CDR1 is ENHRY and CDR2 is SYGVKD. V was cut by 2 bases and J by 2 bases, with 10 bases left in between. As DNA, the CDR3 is TGTGCCATCAGTGAGCGGACGGATCCCTACGAGCAGTACTTC. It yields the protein CAISERTDPYEQYF.

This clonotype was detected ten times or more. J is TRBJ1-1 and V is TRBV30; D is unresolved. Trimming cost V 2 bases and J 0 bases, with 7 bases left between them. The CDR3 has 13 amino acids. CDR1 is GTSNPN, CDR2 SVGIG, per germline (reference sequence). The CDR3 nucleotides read TGTGCCTGGAGTAGAGGGATGAACACTGAAGCTTTCTTT. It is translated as CAWSRGMNTEAFF.

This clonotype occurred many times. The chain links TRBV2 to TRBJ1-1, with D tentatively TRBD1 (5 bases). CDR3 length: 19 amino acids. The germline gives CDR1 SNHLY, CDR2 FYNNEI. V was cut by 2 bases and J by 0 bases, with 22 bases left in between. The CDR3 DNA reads TGTGCCAGCAGTGAACGGGATGGTACAGGCGCCTGGATGAACACTGAAGCTTTCTTT. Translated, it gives CASSERDGTGAWMNTEAFF.

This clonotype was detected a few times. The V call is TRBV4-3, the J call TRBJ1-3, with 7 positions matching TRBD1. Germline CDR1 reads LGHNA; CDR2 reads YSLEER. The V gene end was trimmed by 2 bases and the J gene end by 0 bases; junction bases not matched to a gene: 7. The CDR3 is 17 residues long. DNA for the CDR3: TGCGCCAGCAGCCAATCGAGGACAGGCCGCTCTGGAAACACCATATATTTT. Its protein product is CASSQSRTGRSGNTIYF.

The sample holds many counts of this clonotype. CDR3 DNA: TGTGCCAGCAGCCAAAGAGGGGACAGGAGGGGAAACACCATATATTTT. As protein: CASSQRGDRRGNTIYF. This chain joins TRBV3-1 and TRBJ1-3; 8 nucleotides match TRBD1. Unmatched junction bases numbered 7, after V lost 2 bases and J lost 4 bases. Germline-derived CDR1 and CDR2 are LGHDT and YNNKEL (reference sequence). The CDR3 is made up of 16 amino acids.

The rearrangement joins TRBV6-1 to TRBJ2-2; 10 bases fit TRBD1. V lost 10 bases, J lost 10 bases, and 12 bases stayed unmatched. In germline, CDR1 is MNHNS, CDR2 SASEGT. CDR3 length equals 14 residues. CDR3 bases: TGTGCCACCGGGACAGGGGCCGGTTTTGCGGAGCTGTTTTTT. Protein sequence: CATGTGAGFAELFF.

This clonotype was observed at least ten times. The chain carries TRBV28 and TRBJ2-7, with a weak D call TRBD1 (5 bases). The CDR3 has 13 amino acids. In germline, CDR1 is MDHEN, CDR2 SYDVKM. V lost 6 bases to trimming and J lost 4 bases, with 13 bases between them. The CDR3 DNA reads TGTGCCAGCAGGGGGCAGGGTCGGTACGAGCAGTACTTC. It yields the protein CASRGQGRYEQYF.

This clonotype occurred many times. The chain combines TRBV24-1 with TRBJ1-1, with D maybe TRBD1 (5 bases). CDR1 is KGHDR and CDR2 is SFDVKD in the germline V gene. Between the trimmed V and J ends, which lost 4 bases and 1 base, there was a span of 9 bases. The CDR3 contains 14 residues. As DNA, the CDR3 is TGTGCCACCAGTGAGGGGACGGAGAACACTGAAGCTTTCTTT. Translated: CATSEGTENTEAFF.

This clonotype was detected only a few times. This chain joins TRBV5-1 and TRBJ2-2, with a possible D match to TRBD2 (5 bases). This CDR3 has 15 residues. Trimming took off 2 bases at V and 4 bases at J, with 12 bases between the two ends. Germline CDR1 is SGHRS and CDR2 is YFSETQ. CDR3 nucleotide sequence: TGCGCCAGCAGCTTCGGCGAGGGAAGCACCGGGGAGCTGTTTTTT. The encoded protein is CASSFGEGSTGELFF.

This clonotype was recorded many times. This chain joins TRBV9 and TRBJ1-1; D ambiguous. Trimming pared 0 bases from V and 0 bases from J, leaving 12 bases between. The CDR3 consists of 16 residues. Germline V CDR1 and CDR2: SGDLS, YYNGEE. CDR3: CASSVAPTRLNTEAFF. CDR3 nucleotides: TGTGCCAGCAGCGTAGCCCCCACCAGGTTGAACACTGAAGCTTTCTTT.